This T cell receptor beta chain came from a study of T cell responses to AZD1222 COVID-19 vaccine. As regards this clone: Antigen unknown.

There are 14 residues in the CDR3. After removal of 2 bases from V and 8 bases from J, the junction contained 5 bases not matched to a gene. Germline V gene data show CDR1 as LNHDA and CDR2 as SQIVND (reference sequence). Findings of the study overall: The breadth and depth of Spike-specific TCRs increased once two AZD1222 doses had been given. In all cases, repertoires were sampled only after the peak T cell response.

Sequencing was performed with immunoSEQ multiplex PCR; in TCRdb, only in-frame clones are kept and a portion is missing. The table lists around 100,000 clones, 80% to 90% of them singletons. The chain links TRBV19 to TRBJ1-4, with 7 bases fitting TRBD1. This material consisted of peripheral blood, taken on day 0 of AZD1222 vaccination. The clonotype comes from an adult in good health. For the CDR3, the DNA is TGTGCCAGTAGTATAACGGCCAGGGGGGAAAAACTGTTTTTT. Amino acids: CASSITARGEKLFF.